This T cell receptor beta chain was profiled in a study of T-cell reconstitution after alpha-beta-depleted transplantation in children. Unique molecular identifiers were incorporated during preparation of the TCRbeta library. Each CDR3 protein gets one entry after TCRdb re-called the PCR reads with MiXCR. This sample carries just under 550,000 distinct CDR3 sequences, around 20% of them seen once, and the ten largest clones take 2.5% to 3.5%. V lost 5 bases, J lost 4 bases, and 15 bases lay in between. CDR3 size: 14 residues. Germline V gene sequence: CDR1 SGHTA, CDR2 FQGTGA. The TCR comes from a human donor who donated a stem cell graft to a child with acute lymphoblastic leukemia. The sample here was PBMCs from the stem cell graft donor, taken from the stem cell graft. V gene TRBV7-3 combines with J gene TRBJ2-7; D is perhaps TRBD2 (6 bases). The CDR3: CASSARTKRYEQYF. In nucleotides, the CDR3 is TGTGCCAGCAGCGCGCGGACTAAGCGATACGAGCAGTACTTC.